A single sample is the source of the 18 T cell receptor beta chains below, sequenced in a study of OX40 agonist ivuxolimab in advanced cancers. Measured with immunoSEQ multiplex PCR; TCRdb has only the in-frame clones, and not every one. The sample carries 65,000 to 85,000 clones, roughly 92% recorded once. This specimen was CD4+ or CD8+ T cells sorted from blood, taken in a trial of the OX40 agonist ivuxolimab. These receptors came from an adult with an advanced solid tumor such as melanoma, head and neck, liver or kidney cancer.

This chain uses TRBV7-6 with TRBJ1-1; 9 bases agree with TRBD1. Germline-derived CDR1 and CDR2 are SGHVS and FNYEAQ. This CDR3 has 16 amino acids. V lost 2 bases, J lost 5 bases, and 9 bases stayed unmatched. The CDR3 protein is CASSLSADRGRTEAFF. The CDR3 nucleotides read TGTGCCAGCAGCTTATCCGCGGACAGGGGAAGGACTGAAGCTTTCTTT.

The V call is TRBV29-1, the J call TRBJ2-5; 12 positions match TRBD2. Germline CDR1 SQVTM, CDR2 ANQGSEA. The CDR3 runs to 13 residues. The V and J ends lost 8 bases and 5 bases, in that order; junction bases with no gene match: 6. The CDR3 protein is CSTLTSGGETQYF. The DNA of the CDR3 is TGCAGCACCTTGACTAGCGGGGGTGAGACCCAGTACTTC.

The chain joins TRBV6-5 to TRBJ2-5, with D tentatively TRBD1 or TRBD2 (6 bases each). The CDR3 is 14 residues long. V was cut by 7 bases and J by 2 bases, with 14 bases left in between. CDR1 and CDR2 (germline): MNHEY, SVGAGI. CDR3 sequence reads: CASKMGAGQETQYF. CDR3 bases: TGTGCCAGCAAAATGGGGGCGGGGCAAGAGACCCAGTACTTC.

The genes are TRBV20-1 and TRBJ1-2; D gene ambiguous. Germline V gene sequence: CDR1 DFQATT, CDR2 SNEGSKA (reference sequence). The CDR3 has 10 residues. V was clipped by 6 bases and J by 10 bases, with 12 bases between them. The CDR3 bases are TGCAGTGCCCAACCAGGAGTCTACACCTTC. Protein product: CSAQPGVYTF.

The chain is built from TRBV19 and TRBJ2-1; 9 nucleotides align to TRBD2. V lost 2 bases, J lost 8 bases, and 7 bases stayed unmatched. The CDR3 runs 15 residues. Per germline, CDR1 LNHDA and CDR2 SQIVND (reference sequence). The CDR3 DNA reads as TGTGCCAGTAGTATATCGGCGGGGGGGTATCATGAGCAGTTCTTC. Protein product: CASSISAGGYHEQFF.

This clone was recorded a few times. CDR3 nucleotides: TGTGCCTGGAGTGTAGAGGGGAATTCACCCCTCCACTTT. It is translated as CAWSVEGNSPLHF. The chain combines TRBV30 with TRBJ1-6, with a weak D call TRBD1 (5 bases). V was clipped by 0 bases and J by 7 bases, with 7 bases between them. Germline V CDR1 and CDR2: GTSNPN, SVGIG (reference sequence). CDR3 size: 13 residues.

This clone was seen just once. The chain combines TRBV6-5 with TRBJ1-2; TRBD1 might be the D (6 bases). The germline V and J ends were trimmed by 8 bases and 8 bases, with 18 bases remaining between them. The CDR3 runs 13 residues. The germline V gene has CDR1 MNHEY and CDR2 SVGAGI. The CDR3 spells CASATQGSRGYTF. CDR3 in DNA: TGTGCCAGCGCCACGCAGGGGTCTCGCGGCTACACCTTC.

This clone was seen just once. The rearrangement links TRBV9 to TRBJ1-2; no clear D gene. The length of the CDR3 is 11 residues. V lost 0 bases and J 10 bases, leaving 7 bases between the germline ends. Germline V lookup: CDR1 SGDLS, CDR2 YYNGEE. The CDR3 loop is CASSVGWDYTF. Written as DNA, the CDR3 is TGTGCCAGCAGCGTAGGATGGGACTACACCTTC.

This rearrangement joins TRBV7-8 to TRBJ2-7; 8 nucleotides line up with TRBD1. The CDR3 contains 16 residues. After removal of 1 base from V and 2 bases from J, the junction contained 7 bases not matched to a gene. Germline V gene lookup returns CDR1 SGHVS and CDR2 FQNEAQ. This CDR3 reads CASSLVVSGQAYEQYF. CDR3 DNA: TGTGCCAGCAGCTTAGTCGTATCGGGACAGGCCTACGAGCAGTACTTC.

The chain carries TRBV18 and TRBJ2-3; D may be TRBD1 or TRBD2 (5 bases each). The V gene lost 0 bases and the J gene lost 2 bases, with 15 bases spanning the gap. Per germline, CDR1 KGHSH and CDR2 LQKENI. The CDR3 spans 17 residues. In DNA, the CDR3 is TGTGCCAGCTCACCACCCACCGGGGCCAGGCCCACAGATACGCAGTATTTT. Amino acids: CASSPPTGARPTDTQYF.

The gene calls are TRBV18 and TRBJ2-7; D remains unclear. Trimming left V 3 bases short and J 2 bases short, with 11 bases between. The CDR3 has 14 residues. Germline-derived CDR1 and CDR2 are KGHSH and LQKENI. For the CDR3, the DNA is TGTGCCAGCTCACCTGTCAAGGCCACCTACGAGCAGTACTTC. This gives the protein CASSPVKATYEQYF.

In DNA, the CDR3 is TGTGCCAGCAGCTTCGGACTAGCGGGGGGTAGCTCCGGGGAGCTGTTTTTT. Amino acid sequence: CASSFGLAGGSSGELFF. J is TRBJ2-2 and V is TRBV5-4; 14 bases align to TRBD2. The germline V gene has CDR1 SGHNT and CDR2 YYREEE (reference sequence). The CDR3 sequence is 17 residues long. V trimming: 2 bases; J trimming: 6 bases; junction bases outside the gene matches: 6.

The rearrangement joins TRBV5-1 to TRBJ1-4; D is possibly TRBD1 (6 bases). This CDR3 is built from 14 residues. Germline loops: CDR1 SGHRS, CDR2 YFSETQ. The V gene lost 3 bases and the J gene lost 5 bases, with 11 bases spanning the gap. DNA for the CDR3: TGCGCCAGCAGCTCGGGGGGGCAGAATGAAAAACTGTTTTTT. Protein: CASSSGGQNEKLFF.

This clone was seen a few times. The gene calls are TRBV6-5 and TRBJ1-2; D might be TRBD1 (5 bases). Deletions cut 5 bases from V and 4 bases from J, with 11 bases between. This CDR3 region has 13 residues. Germline CDR1 is MNHEY and CDR2 is SVGAGI. CDR3 coding DNA: TGTGCCAGCAGTCGTGGACAAATCTATGGCTACACCTTC. Protein product: CASSRGQIYGYTF.

Here the CDR3 reads CASSFGRLADYEQYF. The CDR3 DNA sequence: TGTGCCAGCAGCTTTGGAAGACTAGCCGATTACGAGCAGTACTTC. The rearrangement links TRBV5-6 to TRBJ2-7, with 7 bases matching TRBD2. With V trimmed by 2 bases and J by 4 bases, 9 bases remained unmatched. Per germline, CDR1 SGHDT and CDR2 YYEEEE. The CDR3 runs 15 residues.

This chain links TRBV27 with TRBJ1-2; 7 bases map to TRBD1. Germline V CDR1 and CDR2: MNHEY, SMNVEV (reference sequence). The J segment lost 8 bases and the V segment lost 7 bases, leaving 16 bases of the junction unmatched. This CDR3 is built from 15 residues. The CDR3 nucleotides read TGTGCCAGCACCCTTAAGGCGGGACAGACCGGGGGCTACACCTTC. Amino acids: CASTLKAGQTGGYTF.

The J gene is TRBJ2-2, the V gene TRBV9, with D perhaps matching TRBD2 (6 bases). Germline V gene data show CDR1 as SGDLS and CDR2 as YYNGEE. This CDR3 contains 17 residues. The germline V and J ends were trimmed by 0 bases and 0 bases, with 12 bases remaining between them. In DNA form, the CDR3 reads TGTGCCAGCAGCGTAGTGGGCGGGACCGCGAACACCGGGGAGCTGTTTTTT. Amino acid sequence: CASSVVGGTANTGELFF.

V and J are TRBV7-8 and TRBJ2-7; 7 bases match TRBD1. The CDR3 consists of 15 residues. Germline CDR1 reads SGHVS; CDR2 reads FQNEAQ. Unmatched junction bases numbered 4, after V lost 2 bases and J lost 0 bases. This chain's CDR3 is CASSLTGQASYEQYF. The DNA of the CDR3 is TGTGCCAGCAGCTTAACCGGACAGGCCTCCTACGAGCAGTACTTC.